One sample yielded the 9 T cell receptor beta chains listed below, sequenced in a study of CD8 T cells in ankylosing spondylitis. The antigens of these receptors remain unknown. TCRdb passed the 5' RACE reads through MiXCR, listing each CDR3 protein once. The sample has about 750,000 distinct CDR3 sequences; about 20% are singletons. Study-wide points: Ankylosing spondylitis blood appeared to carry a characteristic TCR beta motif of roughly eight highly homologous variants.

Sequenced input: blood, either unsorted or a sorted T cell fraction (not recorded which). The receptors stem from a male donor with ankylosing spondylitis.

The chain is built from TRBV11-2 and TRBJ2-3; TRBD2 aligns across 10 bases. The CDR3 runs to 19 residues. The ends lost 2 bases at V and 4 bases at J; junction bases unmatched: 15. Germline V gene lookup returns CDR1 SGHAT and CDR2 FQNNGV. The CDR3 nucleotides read TGTGCCAGCAGCTTATTTGGGACTAGCGAACCAATAGGGGCAGATACGCAGTATTTT. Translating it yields CASSLFGTSEPIGADTQYF. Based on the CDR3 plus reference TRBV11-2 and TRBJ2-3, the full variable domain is EAGVAQSPRYKIIEKRQSVAFWCNPISGHATLYWYQQILGQGPKLLIQFQNNGVVDDSQLPKDRFSAERLKGVDSTLKIQPAKLEDSAVYLCASSLFGTSEPIGADTQYFGPGTRLTVL.

The CDR3 nucleotides read TGTGCCAGCAGCGAGACTGGCGGTGGGTCAGATACGCAGTATTTT. Its translation is CASSETGGGSDTQYF. V usage is TRBV6-4 and J usage is TRBJ2-3; D unresolved. The V and J ends lost 6 bases and 4 bases respectively, with 17 bases between them. CDR1 and CDR2 from the germline V gene are MRHNA and SNTAGT. This CDR3 region has 15 residues.

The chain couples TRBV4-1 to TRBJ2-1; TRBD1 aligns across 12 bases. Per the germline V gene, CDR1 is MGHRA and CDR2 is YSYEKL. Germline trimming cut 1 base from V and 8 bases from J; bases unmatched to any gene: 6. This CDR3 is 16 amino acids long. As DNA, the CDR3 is TGCGCCAGCAGCCAAGGCGGGACAGGGGGCGTTTATGAGCAGTTCTTC. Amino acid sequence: CASSQGGTGGVYEQFF.

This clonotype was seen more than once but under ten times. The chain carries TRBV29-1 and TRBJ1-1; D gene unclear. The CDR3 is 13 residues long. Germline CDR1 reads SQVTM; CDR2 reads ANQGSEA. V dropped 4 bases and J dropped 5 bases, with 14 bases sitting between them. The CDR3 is CSVADHSGTEAFF. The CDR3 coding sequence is TGCAGCGTTGCCGACCACTCGGGGACTGAAGCTTTCTTT.

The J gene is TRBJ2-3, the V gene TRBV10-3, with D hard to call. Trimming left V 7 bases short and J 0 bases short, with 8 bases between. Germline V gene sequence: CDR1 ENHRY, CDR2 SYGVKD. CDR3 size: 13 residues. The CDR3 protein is CAIKTSSTDTQYF. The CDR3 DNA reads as TGTGCCATCAAAACCTCTAGCACAGATACGCAGTATTTT.

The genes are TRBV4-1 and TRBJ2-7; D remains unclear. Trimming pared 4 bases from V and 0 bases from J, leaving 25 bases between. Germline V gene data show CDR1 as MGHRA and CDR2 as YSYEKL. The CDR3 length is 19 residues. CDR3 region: CASSRYGLELRPSSYEQYF. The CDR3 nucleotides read TGCGCCAGCAGCCGTTATGGGCTAGAACTCCGTCCCAGCTCCTACGAGCAGTACTTC.

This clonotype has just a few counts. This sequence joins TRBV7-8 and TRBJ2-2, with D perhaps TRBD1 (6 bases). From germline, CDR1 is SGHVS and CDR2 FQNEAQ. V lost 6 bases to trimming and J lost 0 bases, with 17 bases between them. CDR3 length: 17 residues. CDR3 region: CASSSPGHPSNTGELFF. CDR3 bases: TGTGCCAGCAGTTCACCGGGACACCCTTCGAACACCGGGGAGCTGTTTTTT. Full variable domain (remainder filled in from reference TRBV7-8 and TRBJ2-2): GAGVSQSPRYKVAKRGQDVALRCDPISGHVSLFWYQQALGQGPEFLTYFQNEAQLDKSGLPSDRFFAERPEGSVSTLKIQRTQQEDSAVYLCASSSPGHPSNTGELFFGEGSRLTVL.

The DNA of the CDR3 is TGTGCCAGCAGTTTGGGGCTAGCGGGAGGGCCCTCTTTGGAGACCCAGTACTTC. It translates to CASSLGLAGGPSLETQYF. The chain uses TRBV27 and TRBJ2-5, with TRBD2 identical over 12 bases. The germline V gene has CDR1 MNHEY and CDR2 SMNVEV (reference sequence). V was clipped by 3 bases and J by 5 bases; unmatched bases: 13. This CDR3 is built from 18 residues.

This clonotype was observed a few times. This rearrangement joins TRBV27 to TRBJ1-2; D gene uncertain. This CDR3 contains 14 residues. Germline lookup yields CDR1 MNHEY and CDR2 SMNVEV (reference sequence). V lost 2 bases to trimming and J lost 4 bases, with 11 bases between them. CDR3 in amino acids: CASSLHQAGYGYTF. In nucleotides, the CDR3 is TGTGCCAGCAGTTTACATCAGGCAGGCTATGGCTACACCTTC.